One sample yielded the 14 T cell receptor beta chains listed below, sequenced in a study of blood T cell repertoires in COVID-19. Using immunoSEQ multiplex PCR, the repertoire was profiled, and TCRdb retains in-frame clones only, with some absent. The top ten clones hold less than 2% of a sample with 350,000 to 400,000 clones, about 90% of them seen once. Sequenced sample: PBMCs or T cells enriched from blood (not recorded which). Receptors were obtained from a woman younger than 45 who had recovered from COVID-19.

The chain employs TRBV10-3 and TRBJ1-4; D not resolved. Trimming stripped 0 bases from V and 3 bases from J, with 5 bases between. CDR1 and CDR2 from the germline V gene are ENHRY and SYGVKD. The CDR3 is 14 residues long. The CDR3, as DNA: TGTGCCATCAGTGAGTCCGGGGCTAATGAAAAACTGTTTTTT. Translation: CAISESGANEKLFF.

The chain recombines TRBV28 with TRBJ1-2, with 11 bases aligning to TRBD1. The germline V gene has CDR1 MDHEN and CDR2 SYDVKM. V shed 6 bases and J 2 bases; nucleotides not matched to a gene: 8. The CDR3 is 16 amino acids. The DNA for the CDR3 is TGTGCCAGCAGCCCTGGGACAGGGGGTGCAAACTATGGCTACACCTTC. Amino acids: CASSPGTGGANYGYTF.

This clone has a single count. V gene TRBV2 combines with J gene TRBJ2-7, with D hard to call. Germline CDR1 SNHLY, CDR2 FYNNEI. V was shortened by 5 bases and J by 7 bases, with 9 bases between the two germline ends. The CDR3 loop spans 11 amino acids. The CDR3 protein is CASSFSYEQYF. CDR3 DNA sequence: TGTGCCAGCAGTTTTTCGTATGAGCAGTACTTC.

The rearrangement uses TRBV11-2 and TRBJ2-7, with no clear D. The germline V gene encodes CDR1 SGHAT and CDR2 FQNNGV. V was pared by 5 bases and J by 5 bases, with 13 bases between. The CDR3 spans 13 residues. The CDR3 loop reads CASSPHPVHEQYF. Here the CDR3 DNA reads TGTGCCAGCAGCCCCCACCCGGTCCACGAGCAGTACTTC.

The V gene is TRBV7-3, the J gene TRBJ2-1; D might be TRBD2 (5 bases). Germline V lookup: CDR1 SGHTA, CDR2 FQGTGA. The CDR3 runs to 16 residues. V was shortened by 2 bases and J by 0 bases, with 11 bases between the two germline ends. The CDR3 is CASSLYLAGSYNEQFF. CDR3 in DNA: TGTGCCAGCAGCTTATATCTAGCAGGCTCCTACAATGAGCAGTTCTTC. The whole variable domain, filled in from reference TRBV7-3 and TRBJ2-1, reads GAGVSQTPSNKVTEKGKYVELRCDPISGHTALYWYRQSLGQGPEFLIYFQGTGAADDSGLPNDRFFAVRPEGSVSTLKIQRTERGDSAVYLCASSLYLAGSYNEQFFGPGTRLTVL.

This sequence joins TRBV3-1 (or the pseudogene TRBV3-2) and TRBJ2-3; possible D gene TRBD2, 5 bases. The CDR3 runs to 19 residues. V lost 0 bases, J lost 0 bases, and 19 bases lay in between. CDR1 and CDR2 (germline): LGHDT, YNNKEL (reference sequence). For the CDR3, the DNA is TGTGCCAGCAGCCAAGATCGTGACCGGGGAGATTCTAGCACAGATACGCAGTATTTT. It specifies CASSQDRDRGDSSTDTQYF.

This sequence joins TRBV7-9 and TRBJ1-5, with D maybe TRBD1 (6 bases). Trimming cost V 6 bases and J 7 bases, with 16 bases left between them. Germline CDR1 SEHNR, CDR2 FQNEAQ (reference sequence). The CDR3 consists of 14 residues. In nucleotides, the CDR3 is TGTGCCAGCAGTCCGGCGGGAGGGGGGCAGCCCCAGCATTTT. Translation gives CASSPAGGGQPQHF.

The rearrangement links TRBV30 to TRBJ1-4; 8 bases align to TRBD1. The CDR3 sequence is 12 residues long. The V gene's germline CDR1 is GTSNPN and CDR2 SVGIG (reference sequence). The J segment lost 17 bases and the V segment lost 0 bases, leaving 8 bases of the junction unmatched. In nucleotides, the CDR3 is TGTGCCTGGAGTGTACGAGAGGACAGGGTTTTTTTT. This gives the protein CAWSVREDRVFF.

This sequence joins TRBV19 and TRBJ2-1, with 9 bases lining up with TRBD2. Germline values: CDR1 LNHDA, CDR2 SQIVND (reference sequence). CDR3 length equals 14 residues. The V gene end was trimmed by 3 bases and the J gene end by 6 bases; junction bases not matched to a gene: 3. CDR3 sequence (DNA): TGTGCCAGTAGTATCCGACTAGCGGCCAATGAGCAGTTCTTC. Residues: CASSIRLAANEQFF. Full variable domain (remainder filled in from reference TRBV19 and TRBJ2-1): DGGITQSPKYLFRKEGQNVTLSCEQNLNHDAMYWYRQDPGQGLRLIYYSQIVNDFQKGDIAEGYSVSREKKESFPLTVTSAQKNPTAFYLCASSIRLAANEQFFGPGTRLTVL.

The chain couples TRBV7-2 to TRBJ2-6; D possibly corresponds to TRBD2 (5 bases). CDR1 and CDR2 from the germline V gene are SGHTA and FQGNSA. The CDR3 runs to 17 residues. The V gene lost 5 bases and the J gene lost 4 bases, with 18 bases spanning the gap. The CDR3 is CASSPRGKSLGANVLTF. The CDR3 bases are TGTGCCAGCAGCCCCAGAGGGAAGAGTTTGGGGGCCAACGTCCTGACTTTC.

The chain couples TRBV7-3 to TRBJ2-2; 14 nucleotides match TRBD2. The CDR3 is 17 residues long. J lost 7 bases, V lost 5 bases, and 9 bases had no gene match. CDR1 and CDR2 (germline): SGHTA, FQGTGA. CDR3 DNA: TGTGCCAGCAGCCCAGGACTAGCGGGAGGAATGGTCGGGGAGCTGTTTTTT. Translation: CASSPGLAGGMVGELFF. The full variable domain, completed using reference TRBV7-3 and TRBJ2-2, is GAGVSQTPSNKVTEKGKYVELRCDPISGHTALYWYRQSLGQGPEFLIYFQGTGAADDSGLPNDRFFAVRPEGSVSTLKIQRTERGDSAVYLCASSPGLAGGMVGELFFGEGSRLTVL.

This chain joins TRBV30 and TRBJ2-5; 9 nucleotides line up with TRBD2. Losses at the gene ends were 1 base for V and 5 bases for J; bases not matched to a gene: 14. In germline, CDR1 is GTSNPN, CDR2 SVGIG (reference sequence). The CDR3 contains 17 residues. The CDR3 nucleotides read TGTGCCTGGAGTGACGGCGGGGGGGTTAGGTTTTGGGAGACCCAGTACTTC. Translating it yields CAWSDGGGVRFWETQYF.

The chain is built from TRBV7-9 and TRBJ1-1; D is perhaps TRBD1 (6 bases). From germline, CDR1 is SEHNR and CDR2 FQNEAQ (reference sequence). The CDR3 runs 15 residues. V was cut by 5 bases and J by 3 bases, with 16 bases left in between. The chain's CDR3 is CASSGRPGEYTEAFF. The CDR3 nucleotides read TGTGCCAGCAGCGGCCGACCAGGGGAGTACACTGAAGCTTTCTTT.

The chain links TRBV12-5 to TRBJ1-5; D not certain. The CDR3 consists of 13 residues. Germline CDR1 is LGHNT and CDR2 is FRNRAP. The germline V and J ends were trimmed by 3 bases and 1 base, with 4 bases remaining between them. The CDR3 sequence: CASGFSSNQPQHF. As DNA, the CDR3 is TGTGCTAGTGGTTTCTCCAGCAATCAGCCCCAGCATTTT.